These 13 T cell receptor beta chains were all obtained from the same sample, sequenced in a study of cytomegalovirus exposure and HLA in healthy donors. PCR was performed using 60 Vbeta and 13 Jbeta primers. Repertoires were generated with immunoSEQ multiplex PCR, while TCRdb's copy carries only in-frame clones and drops some. The sample yields more than 85,000 clones, 55% to 75% seen once. Specimen: PBMCs. The receptors were sampled from a woman in her 70s in good health and CMV-seropositive.

The rearrangement joins TRBV5-1 to TRBJ2-3; 10 bases line up with TRBD2. The CDR3 is 15 residues long. The J segment lost 0 bases and the V segment lost 5 bases, leaving 3 bases of the junction unmatched. Germline V gives CDR1 SGHRS, CDR2 YFSETQ. The DNA of the CDR3 is TGCGCCAGCAGTCTAGCGGGGGTTAGCACAGATACGCAGTATTTT. This sequence encodes CASSLAGVSTDTQYF.

The chain's CDR3 is CAWSTSGTDTQYF. CDR3 DNA: TGTGCCTGGAGTACTAGCGGCACAGATACGCAGTATTTT. This chain joins TRBV30 and TRBJ2-3; 7 positions match TRBD2. CDR1 is GTSNPN and CDR2 is SVGIG in the germline V gene (reference sequence). The trim removed 2 bases at V and 1 base at J, leaving 0 bases unmatched. This CDR3 has 13 amino acids.

As regards this clone: One end of the junction does not line up with germline, which may come from a read error. The chain has TRBV29-1 and TRBJ1-6, with a possible D match to TRBD1 (5 bases). Germline V gene lookup returns CDR1 SQVTM and CDR2 ANQGSEA. The CDR3 runs to 13 residues. The CDR3 spells CSAQTGGNPPLHF. In DNA form, the CDR3 reads TGCAGCGCTCAGACCGGGGGTAATCCACCCCTCCACTTT.

This clone appeared a few times. The sample holds other DNA sequences that translate to the same CDR3. This chain links TRBV6-1 with TRBJ1-6; no firm D call. The CDR3 is 16 residues long. Per germline, CDR1 MNHNS and CDR2 SASEGT. V lost 1 base and J 0 bases, leaving 7 bases between the germline ends. The CDR3 loop is CASSEGSGSYNSPLHF. CDR3 DNA sequence: TGTGCCAGCAGTGAAGGGTCAGGCTCCTATAATTCACCCCTCCACTTT.

The chain links TRBV28 to TRBJ2-1; D may be TRBD2 (6 bases). V lost 6 bases and J 7 bases, leaving 19 bases between the germline ends. Germline CDR1 MDHEN, CDR2 SYDVKM. The CDR3 totals 15 residues. Here the CDR3 reads CASRVGGRPRNEQFF. CDR3 nucleotides: TGTGCCAGCAGGGTGGGAGGCAGGCCGCGTAATGAGCAGTTCTTC.

The chain links TRBV13 to TRBJ1-4; TRBD1 is a possible D gene (6 bases). The CDR3 runs to 15 residues. CDR1 and CDR2 from the germline V gene are PRHDT and FYEKMQ (reference sequence). V was trimmed by 5 bases and J by 4 bases, leaving 14 bases between them. CDR3 in DNA: TGTGCCAGCAGCCAGCCGGGGGGGCTTAATGAAAAACTGTTTTTT. Translated: CASSQPGGLNEKLFF.

The J gene is TRBJ2-5, the V gene TRBV6-5; 9 nucleotides align to TRBD2. The germline CDR1 and CDR2 sequences are MNHEY and SVGAGI. CDR3 size: 14 residues. V trimming: 2 bases; J trimming: 2 bases; junction bases outside the gene matches: 0. CDR3 sequence reads: CASSYGLAQETQYF. As DNA, the CDR3 is TGTGCCAGCAGTTACGGACTAGCGCAAGAGACCCAGTACTTC.

The V call is TRBV7-8, the J call TRBJ1-2; unclear D gene. The germline CDR1 and CDR2 sequences are SGHVS and FQNEAQ. The length of the CDR3 is 15 residues. V lost 6 bases and J lost 0, with 14 bases in between. The CDR3 reads CASRPGSVANYGYTF. CDR3 DNA sequence: TGTGCCAGCAGGCCCGGGTCGGTAGCTAACTATGGCTACACCTTC.

The V gene is TRBV5-1, the J gene TRBJ1-5; D is possibly TRBD1 (6 bases). The CDR3 totals 15 residues. CDR1 is SGHRS, CDR2 YFSETQ, per germline. Trimming removed 4 bases from V and 1 base from J, with 12 bases in between. DNA for the CDR3: TGCGCCAGCAGCCCTACAGGGATCAGCAATCAGCCCCAGCATTTT. Amino acid sequence: CASSPTGISNQPQHF.

The chain uses TRBV5-1 and TRBJ2-5; D possibly corresponds to TRBD1 (6 bases). The DNA end is a closer match to TRBJ2-7, so the J assignment may be wrong. The V gene's germline CDR1 is SGHRS and CDR2 YFSETQ. The CDR3 length is 14 residues. CDR3 loop: CASSVRQDSYEQYF. The CDR3 nucleotides are TGCGCCAGCAGCGTCCGACAGGACTCCTACGAGCAGTACTTC.

This clone showed up just a few times. This chain links TRBV18 with TRBJ1-6; 9 nucleotides align to TRBD1. The CDR3 extends over 16 amino acids. Losses at the gene ends were 2 bases for V and 12 bases for J; bases not matched to a gene: 11. Per germline, CDR1 KGHSH and CDR2 LQKENI. Here the CDR3 reads CASSPSGQGIGGPLHF. CDR3 nucleotides: TGTGCCAGCTCACCAAGCGGACAGGGGATTGGGGGACCCCTCCACTTT.

This clone was detected only a few times. This sequence joins TRBV30 and TRBJ2-7; 7 bases agree with TRBD2. J lost 10 bases, V lost 0 bases, and 12 bases had no gene match. The germline CDR1 and CDR2 sequences are GTSNPN and SVGIG (reference sequence). There are 14 residues in the CDR3. CDR3 DNA: TGTGCCTGGAGTGTGGGGGGGGTTCGGCGGGACCAGTACTTC. Encoded protein: CAWSVGGVRRDQYF.

The chain recombines TRBV2 with TRBJ2-1; D remains ambiguous. Per germline, CDR1 SNHLY and CDR2 FYNNEI. The CDR3 is made up of 12 amino acids. Trimming stripped 4 bases from V and 4 bases from J, with 5 bases between. The CDR3, as DNA: TGTGCCAGCAGTGCCCTTTACAATGAGCAGTTCTTC. This sequence encodes CASSALYNEQFF.